This TCR beta chain originates from a study of response to subunit inactivated influenza vaccine. Points from the study as a whole: Authors suggested each seasonal influenza vaccination recruits few new T cells.

Notes on this clonotype: Its antigen is undetermined.

Each CDR3 protein is one row after TCRdb ran MiXCR on the RT-PCR reads. The table shows 800,000 to 1,000,000 distinct CDR3 sequences, with 21% occurring only once. This TCR was sampled from a man aged 45-60 years who received an inactivated influenza vaccine. The source material was PBMCs from blood, sampled roughly 5 days after vaccination.

The CDR3 is CSAYRDRAWNYGYTF. CDR3 nucleotides: TGCAGTGCTTACCGGGACAGGGCTTGGAACTATGGCTACACCTTC. The chain links TRBV20-1 to TRBJ1-2; 9 positions agree with TRBD1. The trim removed 5 bases at V and 2 bases at J, leaving 9 bases unmatched. The CDR3 extends over 15 amino acids. The germline gives CDR1 DFQATT, CDR2 SNEGSKA (reference sequence).